The 32 T cell receptor beta chains reported below all come from one sample, sequenced in a study of blood T cell repertoires in COVID-19. Produced via immunoSEQ multiplex PCR; TCRdb's table is partial and in-frame only. The sample carries approximately 290,000 clones, 70% to 90% recorded once. Specimen: PBMCs or T cells enriched from blood (not recorded which). These receptors all come from a young woman who had recovered from COVID-19.

This chain connects TRBV5-1 to TRBJ2-2; TRBD1 aligns across 7 bases. Trimming removed 2 bases from V and 2 bases from J; junction bases left unmatched: 3. The CDR3 spans 15 residues. CDR1 is SGHRS, CDR2 YFSETQ, per germline. CDR3 coding DNA: TGCGCCAGCAGCTTAGGGACAGCTAACACCGGGGAGCTGTTTTTT. Its protein product is CASSLGTANTGELFF.

In nucleotides, the CDR3 is TGCGCCAGCAGCCTAGCTTCGGGGGGCACCGGGGAGCTGTTTTTT. Its protein product is CASSLASGGTGELFF. The rearrangement links TRBV4-1 to TRBJ2-2, with 7 bases matching TRBD2. V lost 4 bases, J lost 4 bases, and 6 bases stayed unmatched. This CDR3 has 15 residues. Germline V lookup: CDR1 MGHRA, CDR2 YSYEKL.

The chain links TRBV18 to TRBJ2-7; the D is unclear. The CDR3 runs 13 residues. Trimming took off 2 bases at V and 3 bases at J, with 8 bases between the two ends. Germline V gene data show CDR1 as KGHSH and CDR2 as LQKENI. The CDR3 reads CASSPTRYYEQYF. The CDR3 DNA is TGTGCCAGCTCACCAACCAGGTACTACGAGCAGTACTTC.

J is TRBJ1-6 and V is TRBV4-1; 7 nucleotides line up with TRBD1. The germline gives CDR1 MGHRA, CDR2 YSYEKL. This CDR3 is 16 amino acids long. V shed 1 base and J 7 bases; nucleotides not matched to a gene: 7. CDR3 in amino acids: CASSQVGGQINSPLHF. CDR3 coding DNA: TGCGCCAGCAGCCAAGTAGGGGGACAGATAAATTCACCCCTCCACTTT.

This chain links TRBV28 with TRBJ2-1, with D possibly being TRBD2 (5 bases). CDR3 length equals 16 residues. Germline CDR1 MDHEN, CDR2 SYDVKM. The V end was cut by 9 bases, the J end by 7 bases, with 25 bases between. Here the CDR3 reads CARPYPNGILGNEQFF. CDR3 nucleotide sequence: TGTGCCAGACCCTATCCGAACGGGATCCTTGGGAATGAGCAGTTCTTC. Variable domain in full (rest from reference TRBV28 and TRBJ2-1): DVKVTQSSRYLVKRTGEKVFLECVQDMDHENMFWYRQDPGLGLRLIYFSYDVKMKEKGDIPEGYSVSREKKERFSLILESASTNQTSMYLCARPYPNGILGNEQFFGPGTRLTVL.

This clone showed up just a few times. The J gene is TRBJ2-7, the V gene TRBV29-1; 10 positions match TRBD2. After removal of 7 bases from V and 3 bases from J, the junction contained 15 bases not matched to a gene. Per germline, CDR1 SQVTM and CDR2 ANQGSEA. This CDR3 has 16 amino acids. CDR3: CSAYDSAAGGDYEQYF. In DNA, the CDR3 is TGCAGCGCATACGACTCGGCAGCGGGAGGGGACTACGAGCAGTACTTC.

This clone appeared a few times. The CDR3 DNA follows: TGTGCCAGCAGCTTAGCAAACAGGGGCTGGGACACTGAAGCTTTCTTT. This encodes CASSLANRGWDTEAFF. The chain is built from TRBV7-9 and TRBJ1-1; 7 bases agree with TRBD1. Germline V gene sequence: CDR1 SEHNR, CDR2 FQNEAQ (reference sequence). J gave up 3 bases and V 0 bases, and 7 bases lay outside the gene matches. The CDR3 is 16 amino acids.

The chain links TRBV4-1 to TRBJ1-2, with 7 bases lining up with TRBD1. Germline lookup yields CDR1 MGHRA and CDR2 YSYEKL. Trimming removed 1 base from V and 2 bases from J; junction bases left unmatched: 13. The CDR3 has 18 amino acids. The CDR3 spells CASSQVLNRETGNYGYTF. The CDR3, as DNA: TGCGCCAGCAGCCAAGTACTAAACAGAGAGACAGGGAACTATGGCTACACCTTC.

The CDR3 here is CAWSVGAGVEETQYF. The CDR3, as DNA: TGTGCCTGGAGTGTCGGGGCAGGGGTGGAAGAGACCCAGTACTTC. The V and J genes are TRBV30 and TRBJ2-5; maybe TRBD1 (6 bases). The CDR3 spans 15 residues. V lost 0 bases, J lost 3 bases, and 14 bases lay in between. In germline, CDR1 is GTSNPN, CDR2 SVGIG (reference sequence).

V is TRBV27 and J is TRBJ2-5, with 10 bases lining up with TRBD2. This CDR3 has 17 amino acids. The ends lost 4 bases at V and 1 base at J; junction bases unmatched: 9. Germline V lookup: CDR1 MNHEY, CDR2 SMNVEV (reference sequence). Here the CDR3 reads CASSWGPAGGFQETQYF. Written as DNA, the CDR3 is TGTGCCAGCAGTTGGGGCCCAGCGGGAGGGTTCCAAGAGACCCAGTACTTC.

V gene TRBV7-6 combines with J gene TRBJ2-1, with 10 positions matching TRBD1. V was clipped by 5 bases and J by 3 bases; unmatched bases: 4. CDR3 length equals 15 residues. Germline CDR1 and CDR2: SGHVS and FNYEAQ. The CDR3 sequence is CASSAGQGDYNEQFF. The CDR3 nucleotides are TGTGCCAGCAGCGCAGGACAGGGGGACTACAATGAGCAGTTCTTC.

The rearrangement links TRBV12-2 to TRBJ1-3. TRBV12-2 is a pseudogene segment. The CDR3 is made up of 20 amino acids. The CDR3: CASRFPRREVGVFSGNTIYF. CDR3 DNA sequence: TGTGCAAGTCGCTTCCCGCGGAGGGAGGTCGGGGTTTTCTCTGGAAACACCATATATTTT.

J is TRBJ1-6 and V is TRBV18; 7 bases line up with TRBD1. The V and J ends lost 8 bases and 8 bases, in that order; junction bases with no gene match: 0. The CDR3 length is 11 residues. Germline CDR1 is KGHSH and CDR2 is LQKENI. CDR3 loop: CASQGDSPLHF. The CDR3 region has the DNA TGTGCCAGCCAGGGGGATTCACCCCTCCACTTT.

This sequence joins TRBV27 and TRBJ2-3, with a possible D match to TRBD2 (5 bases). The CDR3 has 15 residues. Germline CDR1 is MNHEY and CDR2 is SMNVEV (reference sequence). V lost 2 bases and J 3 bases, leaving 12 bases between the germline ends. The CDR3 coding sequence is TGTGCCAGCAGTTTAGTACGGCAGCGGACAGATACGCAGTATTTT. Its translation is CASSLVRQRTDTQYF.

This clone has a single count. The V gene is TRBV28, the J gene TRBJ2-7, with 8 bases lining up with TRBD2. This CDR3 is built from 16 residues. In germline, CDR1 is MDHEN, CDR2 SYDVKM. J was trimmed by 4 bases and V by 2 bases; bases with no gene match: 10. The CDR3 here is CASSLRGGREDYEQYF. The CDR3, as DNA: TGTGCCAGCAGTTTAAGGGGTGGGCGGGAGGATTACGAGCAGTACTTC.

J is TRBJ1-5 and V is TRBV6-5, with a weak D call TRBD1 (5 bases). The CDR3 is 15 residues long. Germline V CDR1 and CDR2: MNHEY, SVGAGI. Trimming removed 0 bases at V and 6 bases at J, with 12 bases between. CDR3 region: CASSYSPRQGQPQHF. As DNA, the CDR3 is TGTGCCAGCAGTTACTCACCGAGGCAGGGTCAGCCCCAGCATTTT.

This chain connects TRBV5-1 to TRBJ1-2; a weak D match, TRBD1 (5 bases). Germline values: CDR1 SGHRS, CDR2 YFSETQ. The CDR3 is 13 amino acids. Trimming cost V 8 bases and J 2 bases, with 13 bases left between them. The CDR3 loop is CASSDGGNYGYTF. The DNA of the CDR3 is TGCGCCAGTTCGGACGGGGGGAACTATGGCTACACCTTC.

J is TRBJ1-2 and V is TRBV27; D may be TRBD1 (5 bases). The CDR3 has 12 amino acids. Trimming stripped 6 bases from V and 1 base from J, with 6 bases between. The germline gives CDR1 MNHEY, CDR2 SMNVEV (reference sequence). This chain's CDR3 is CASSDSNYGYTF. As DNA, the CDR3 is TGTGCCAGCAGCGACAGTAACTATGGCTACACCTTC.

The chain uses TRBV5-6 and TRBJ1-1; 8 nucleotides align to TRBD1. The V gene's germline CDR1 is SGHDT and CDR2 YYEEEE. Losses at the gene ends were 0 bases for V and 4 bases for J; bases not matched to a gene: 8. The CDR3 is made up of 16 amino acids. The CDR3 DNA reads TGTGCCAGCAGCTTGGCGCAGGGGGCAGGTAGCACTGAAGCTTTCTTT. It specifies CASSLAQGAGSTEAFF.

The rearrangement uses TRBV2 and TRBJ1-1; D is possibly TRBD1 (6 bases). CDR1 is SNHLY and CDR2 is FYNNEI in the germline V gene. The V and J ends lost 4 bases and 0 bases respectively, with 12 bases between them. This CDR3 comprises 15 residues. Here the CDR3 DNA reads TGTGCCAGCAGTGCGGACCGGGACATGAACACTGAAGCTTTCTTT. Its translation: CASSADRDMNTEAFF.

This clone was detected a few times. This chain links TRBV5-1 with TRBJ2-1; 9 positions agree with TRBD2. J gave up 5 bases and V 1 base, and 7 bases lay outside the gene matches. The CDR3 is 16 amino acids. In germline, CDR1 is SGHRS, CDR2 YFSETQ. CDR3 in DNA: TGCGCCAGCAGCTTGTTAGCTAGCGGGACGAACAATGAGCAGTTCTTC. Translated: CASSLLASGTNNEQFF.

The chain uses TRBV27 and TRBJ2-7, with 8 bases aligning to TRBD2. V dropped 3 bases and J dropped 6; count of bases not matched to a gene: 4. Per the germline V gene, CDR1 is MNHEY and CDR2 is SMNVEV (reference sequence). The CDR3 spans 13 residues. The chain's CDR3 is CASSFGGALEQYF. DNA for the CDR3: TGTGCCAGCAGTTTCGGGGGGGCCCTCGAGCAGTACTTC.

The chain employs TRBV2 and TRBJ2-1; 11 bases agree with TRBD2. After removal of 7 bases from V and 3 bases from J, the junction contained 8 bases not matched to a gene. Germline values: CDR1 SNHLY, CDR2 FYNNEI. The CDR3 is 16 residues long. The CDR3 DNA sequence: TGTGCCAGCAAAGGAGGCGGGACTAGCGGCTACAATGAGCAGTTCTTC. Its protein is CASKGGGTSGYNEQFF.

The chain joins TRBV2 to TRBJ2-7; maybe TRBD1 (5 bases). Deletions cut 1 base from V and 2 bases from J, with 12 bases between. Germline V gene sequence: CDR1 SNHLY, CDR2 FYNNEI. The CDR3 runs to 15 residues. CDR3 in DNA: TGTGCCAGCAGTGAAGAAAGTGGCAGGGCCTACGAGCAGTACTTC. As protein: CASSEESGRAYEQYF. The variable domain in full, completed from reference TRBV2 and TRBJ2-7, reads EPEVTQTPSHQVTQMGQEVILRCVPISNHLYFYWYRQILGQKVEFLVSFYNNEISEKSEIFDDQFSVERPDGSNFTLKIRSTKLEDSAMYFCASSEESGRAYEQYFGPGTRLTVT.

Many counts were recorded for this clone. The chain combines TRBV30 with TRBJ2-2, with a possible D match to TRBD2 (6 bases). The germline gives CDR1 GTSNPN, CDR2 SVGIG (reference sequence). The CDR3 covers 14 residues. The germline V and J ends were trimmed by 4 bases and 5 bases, with 14 bases remaining between them. The CDR3 loop reads CAWTNGGETGELFF. The DNA of the CDR3 is TGTGCCTGGACCAATGGCGGGGAAACCGGGGAGCTGTTTTTT.

This clone was counted a few times. The rearrangement uses TRBV5-1 and TRBJ1-1; maybe TRBD1 (6 bases). CDR1 and CDR2 (germline): SGHRS, YFSETQ. The CDR3 loop spans 14 amino acids. The V end was cut by 3 bases, the J end by 5 bases, with 14 bases between. The CDR3 coding sequence is TGCGCCAGCAGCTCGGGGGGCGTAGGGACTGAAGCTTTCTTT. Its protein product is CASSSGGVGTEAFF.

The CDR3 spells CASSDDMTSGAEQYF. The CDR3 bases are TGTGCCAGCAGTGACGATATGACTAGCGGGGCCGAGCAGTACTTC. The chain employs TRBV6-1 and TRBJ2-7; TRBD2 matches 11 bases. The CDR3 is made up of 15 amino acids. V trimming: 3 bases; J trimming: 6 bases; junction bases outside the gene matches: 7. Germline CDR1 MNHNS, CDR2 SASEGT.

Here the CDR3 reads CASSREGHRNNYGYTF. The CDR3 coding sequence is TGCGCCAGCAGCCGAGAGGGGCACAGGAATAACTATGGCTACACCTTC. V is TRBV4-1 and J is TRBJ1-2; possibly TRBD1 for D (5 bases). Germline lookup yields CDR1 MGHRA and CDR2 YSYEKL. V lost 4 bases, J lost 1 base, and 16 bases lay in between. CDR3 length: 16 residues.

The gene calls are TRBV30 and TRBJ1-5; D unclear. Germline CDR1 and CDR2: GTSNPN and SVGIG (reference sequence). The CDR3 loop spans 14 amino acids. With 2 bases removed from V and 7 bases from J, the gap between germline ends came to 15 bases. As DNA, the CDR3 is TGTGCCTGGAGTCTCGACATAGGGAGGCAGCCCCAGCATTTT. Protein product: CAWSLDIGRQPQHF.

This rearrangement joins TRBV7-9 to TRBJ1-4; D possibly corresponds to TRBD1 (5 bases). This CDR3 region has 12 residues. The germline CDR1 and CDR2 sequences are SEHNR and FQNEAQ (reference sequence). With 2 bases removed from V and 10 bases from J, the gap between germline ends came to 8 bases. The CDR3 nucleotides read TGTGCCAGCAGCTTAATAGGGGTAAAACTGTTTTTT. It codes for CASSLIGVKLFF.

The chain couples TRBV7-5 to TRBJ2-4; the table's D gene call, TRBD2, was not cross checked with the DNA. TRBV7-5 constitutes a pseudogene. This CDR3 region has 21 residues. CDR3 DNA: TGTGCCAGAAGCCAATACCAGGGAAAGGTAGCGGGAGCTCTAGCCAAAAACATTCAGTACTTC. Translating it yields CARSQYQGKVAGALAKNIQYF.

J is TRBJ2-3 and V is TRBV29-1; maybe TRBD2 (6 bases). Trimming took 3 bases from V and 3 from J, leaving 13 bases between them. Germline V gene data show CDR1 as SQVTM and CDR2 as ANQGSEA. The CDR3 contains 14 residues. CDR3: CSVDNTGVTDTQYF. In DNA, the CDR3 is TGCAGCGTTGATAATACGGGGGTAACAGATACGCAGTATTTT.